This passage covers 29 T cell receptor beta chains from one sample sequenced in a study of T cell repertoires in cytomegalovirus infection. Their target antigens are unknown. TCRdb called the reads again in MiXCR, with one record for every CDR3 protein. The sample has around 500,000 distinct CDR3 sequences; about two fifths are singletons. This specimen consisted of cultured PBMCs, obtained from culture after CMV antigen stimulation. Receptors were obtained from a human donor in good health (CMV status not recorded). Some clones in this sample may be carry-over from other donors' samples.

This clonotype occurred a few times. This chain uses TRBV6-1 with TRBJ1-2, with 8 bases fitting TRBD1. Germline V lookup: CDR1 MNHNS, CDR2 SASEGT. The CDR3 contains 16 residues. Trimming removed 4 bases from V and 5 bases from J; junction bases left unmatched: 12. The CDR3 region has the DNA TGTGCCAGCAGTGTTTTGGACAGGGCGGCTCGGTATGGCTACACCTTC. As protein: CASSVLDRAARYGYTF.

J is TRBJ2-7 and V is TRBV7-6; D is unclear. The CDR3 runs 14 residues. CDR1 and CDR2 (germline): SGHVS, FNYEAQ. Deletions cut 1 base from V and 2 bases from J, with 9 bases between. CDR3 sequence (DNA): TGTGCCAGCAGCTTAGGCCCTGGAGCCTACGAGCAGTACTTC. Encoded protein: CASSLGPGAYEQYF.

This clonotype was counted only a few times. V usage is TRBV12-3 or TRBV12-4 and J usage is TRBJ1-2; 8 bases line up with TRBD1. CDR3 length: 17 amino acids. V lost 6 bases to trimming and J lost 5 bases; unmatched junction nucleotides: 17. CDR3 amino acids: CASSPHPGTGKGYGYTF. Written as DNA, the CDR3 is TGTGCCAGCAGCCCCCACCCCGGGACAGGAAAGGGGTATGGCTACACCTTC.

This chain links TRBV19 with TRBJ2-3, with TRBD2 identical over 8 bases. Germline loops: CDR1 LNHDA, CDR2 SQIVND (reference sequence). The CDR3 extends over 16 amino acids. V was pared by 6 bases and J by 8 bases, with 16 bases of the junction left unmatched. In nucleotides, the CDR3 is TGTGCCAGTAGCCCGACTTGGGGACTAGTTGACGGTACGCAGTATTTT. Protein sequence: CASSPTWGLVDGTQYF.

The chain joins TRBV20-1 to TRBJ1-2; a possible D gene is TRBD1 (6 bases). Trimming cost V 3 bases and J 5 bases, with 19 bases left between them. The CDR3 totals 15 residues. CDR1 is DFQATT, CDR2 SNEGSKA, per germline (reference sequence). The DNA of the CDR3 is TGCAGTGCTAGCAGGGGTGGTTTTAACCTTTATGGCTACACCTTC. Protein sequence: CSASRGGFNLYGYTF.

This chain uses TRBV7-2 with TRBJ2-5; TRBD1 matches 7 bases. This CDR3 spans 14 amino acids. Trimming at V came to 5 bases and at J to 2 bases, leaving 5 bases not matched to a gene. Per germline, CDR1 SGHTA and CDR2 FQGNSA. This CDR3 reads CASSPHRGQETQYF. CDR3 bases: TGTGCCAGCAGCCCCCACAGGGGTCAAGAGACCCAGTACTTC. Full variable domain (remainder filled in from reference TRBV7-2 and TRBJ2-5): GAGVSQSPSNKVTEKGKDVELRCDPISGHTALYWYRQSLGQGLEFLIYFQGNSAPDKSGLPSDRFSAERTGGSVSTLTIQRTQQEDSAVYLCASSPHRGQETQYFGPGTRLLVL.

This clonotype appeared a few times. This chain joins TRBV7-2 and TRBJ2-7; D remains ambiguous. The CDR3 has 13 residues. The V gene lost 8 bases and the J gene lost 0 bases, with 11 bases spanning the gap. The germline V gene encodes CDR1 SGHTA and CDR2 FQGNSA. CDR3 sequence: CASRPSSSYEQYF. In nucleotides, the CDR3 is TGTGCCAGCCGGCCCTCGAGCTCCTACGAGCAGTACTTC.

This clonotype was observed a handful of times. The chain employs TRBV7-2 and TRBJ2-3, with D possibly matching TRBD1 (6 bases). Looked up from germline, CDR1 is SGHTA and CDR2 is FQGNSA. Trimming left V 1 base short and J 4 bases short, with 15 bases between. The CDR3 is made up of 16 amino acids. CDR3 nucleotides: TGTGCCAGCAGCTTAGGGCCGGGGACAACCTCAGATACGCAGTATTTT. It is translated as CASSLGPGTTSDTQYF.

This clonotype occurred a few times. The chain's CDR3 is CAIRGGGDGYTF. CDR3 sequence (DNA): TGTGCCATCAGAGGAGGGGGAGATGGCTACACCTTC. The chain combines TRBV10-3 with TRBJ1-2; weak D call: TRBD1 (6 bases). This CDR3 has 12 amino acids. Trimming took off 6 bases at V and 6 bases at J, with 11 bases between the two ends. CDR1 and CDR2 from the germline V gene are ENHRY and SYGVKD.

The V and J genes are TRBV12-5 and TRBJ1-1, with a weak D call TRBD1 (6 bases). Trimming shortened V by 1 base and J by 4 bases, and 31 bases separated the two germline ends. The CDR3 spans 21 residues. Germline lookup yields CDR1 LGHNT and CDR2 FRNRAP. This chain's CDR3 is CASGLATLNIGGTSSSTEAFF. Written as DNA, the CDR3 is TGTGCTAGTGGTTTGGCGACGCTTAATATAGGCGGGACATCATCATCCACTGAAGCTTTCTTT.

This chain uses TRBV6-1 with TRBJ1-2; D perhaps matches TRBD1 (6 bases). The CDR3 contains 16 residues. The V gene lost 4 bases and the J gene lost 8 bases, with 23 bases spanning the gap. Germline CDR1 and CDR2: MNHNS and SASEGT. As DNA, the CDR3 is TGTGCCAGCAGTGCGACGGAACTAACGGGACACCCCGGCTACACCTTC. Residues: CASSATELTGHPGYTF.

This clonotype was recorded a few times. The chain recombines TRBV19 with TRBJ1-2; possibly TRBD1 for D (5 bases). V was cut by 0 bases and J by 4 bases, with 12 bases left in between. This CDR3 has 15 amino acids. CDR1 is LNHDA and CDR2 is SQIVND in the germline V gene (reference sequence). The CDR3 sequence: CASSIEAGQSYGYTF. The DNA for the CDR3 is TGTGCCAGTAGTATAGAGGCGGGGCAATCCTATGGCTACACCTTC.

The chain links TRBV4-1 to TRBJ2-1; 10 bases are a match to TRBD2. The CDR3 runs 16 residues. V lost 6 bases, J lost 3 bases, and 8 bases stayed unmatched. Germline loops: CDR1 MGHRA, CDR2 YSYEKL. The CDR3 DNA follows: TGCGCCAGCAGACCTCGCGCTAGCGGGGGCTACAATGAGCAGTTCTTC. It specifies CASRPRASGGYNEQFF.

This rearrangement joins TRBV7-2 to TRBJ2-3; TRBD1 matches at 10 bases. Trimming at V came to 6 bases and at J to 3 bases, leaving 6 bases not matched to a gene. The CDR3 runs 15 residues. Per the germline V gene, CDR1 is SGHTA and CDR2 is FQGNSA. The CDR3 DNA reads as TGTGCCAGCAGACCGGGACAGGGGTTAACAGATACGCAGTATTTT. This sequence encodes CASRPGQGLTDTQYF.

This clonotype was detected once. The chain has TRBV5-6 and TRBJ2-1; weak D call: TRBD2 (6 bases). Germline-derived CDR1 and CDR2 are SGHDT and YYEEEE. This CDR3 is 13 amino acids long. With 5 bases removed from V and 7 bases from J, the gap between germline ends came to 13 bases. In DNA form, the CDR3 reads TGTGCCAGCAGTTACGACCGGGGGAATGAGCAGTTCTTC. Amino acids: CASSYDRGNEQFF.

About this clonotype itself: A much larger clone is a single base away; this may be a read error. The CDR3 bases are TGTGCCAGCTGTTACTCGATAATCGGCACAGATACGCAGTATTTT. Encoded protein: CASCYSIIGTDTQYF. V gene TRBV6-2 or TRBV6-3 combines with J gene TRBJ2-3, with no clear D. The CDR3 spans 15 residues. The V gene's germline CDR1 is MNHEY and CDR2 SVGEGT.

The chain links TRBV5-6 to TRBJ2-3; tentatively, D is TRBD1 or TRBD2 (6 bases each). V was shortened by 4 bases and J by 5 bases, with 20 bases between the two germline ends. Germline V gene sequence: CDR1 SGHDT, CDR2 YYEEEE. The length of the CDR3 is 16 residues. This chain's CDR3 is CASSEPRGGQRDTQYF. The CDR3, as DNA: TGTGCCAGCAGCGAGCCGCGTGGGGGGCAGAGAGATACGCAGTATTTT. Complete variable domain (other parts from reference TRBV5-6 and TRBJ2-3): DAGVTQSPTHLIKTRGQQVTLRCSPKSGHDTVSWYQQALGQGPQFIFQYYEEEERQRGNFPDRFSGHQFPNYSSELNVNALLLGDSALYLCASSEPRGGQRDTQYFGPGTRLTVL.

The CDR3 reads CASSGSGGGYTF. The CDR3 DNA is TGTGCCAGTAGTGGCAGCGGGGGAGGCTACACCTTC. The chain recombines TRBV19 with TRBJ1-2; tentative D call: TRBD1 (5 bases). Trimming removed 5 bases at V and 8 bases at J, with 12 bases between. This CDR3 is 12 amino acids long. The germline V gene encodes CDR1 LNHDA and CDR2 SQIVND (reference sequence).

The genes are TRBV7-8 and TRBJ2-1; 7 bases map to TRBD2. The CDR3 length is 15 residues. Germline V gives CDR1 SGHVS, CDR2 FQNEAQ. Trimming removed 10 bases from V and 0 bases from J; junction bases left unmatched: 9. The DNA for the CDR3 is TGTGCCACGGATCTAGCGGAGAGCTCCTACAATGAGCAGTTCTTC. Translation: CATDLAESSYNEQFF. Together with reference TRBV7-8 and TRBJ2-1, the CDR3 gives the full variable domain: GAGVSQSPRYKVAKRGQDVALRCDPISGHVSLFWYQQALGQGPEFLTYFQNEAQLDKSGLPSDRFFAERPEGSVSTLKIQRTQQEDSAVYLCATDLAESSYNEQFFGPGTRLTVL.

As DNA, the CDR3 is TGTGCCAGCAGCTCCCATCTAGCGGGGCGTACAGATACGCAGTATTTT. Amino acid sequence: CASSSHLAGRTDTQYF. This sequence joins TRBV7-8 and TRBJ2-3; 9 bases match TRBD2. The length of the CDR3 is 16 residues. Germline V lookup: CDR1 SGHVS, CDR2 FQNEAQ. V was clipped by 4 bases and J by 3 bases; unmatched bases: 8.

The V gene is TRBV4-1, the J gene TRBJ2-5; D is ambiguous. The length of the CDR3 is 16 residues. CDR1 and CDR2 (germline): MGHRA, YSYEKL. Trimming took 1 base from V and 4 from J, leaving 16 bases between them. The CDR3: CASSQGWSSRGETQYF. The CDR3 DNA is TGCGCCAGCAGCCAAGGGTGGAGTTCACGTGGAGAGACCCAGTACTTC.

V usage is TRBV6-6 and J usage is TRBJ2-3; D may be TRBD2 (6 bases). The CDR3 covers 16 residues. Per germline, CDR1 MNHNY and CDR2 SVGAGI (reference sequence). V lost 0 bases and J lost 1, with 11 bases in between. CDR3 amino acids: CASSYSIQRGTDTQYF. The DNA of the CDR3 is TGTGCCAGCAGTTACTCGATCCAGCGGGGCACAGATACGCAGTATTTT.

This clonotype showed up just a few times. The chain employs TRBV25-1 and TRBJ1-6; D call uncertain. The CDR3 length is 17 residues. CDR1 is MGHDK, CDR2 SYGVNS, per germline. V was shortened by 1 base and J by 9 bases, with 19 bases between the two germline ends. The chain's CDR3 is CASSESQPGTLVSPLHF. The CDR3 nucleotides read TGTGCCAGCAGTGAATCGCAACCGGGTACTTTAGTTTCACCCCTCCACTTT.

The J gene is TRBJ2-7, the V gene TRBV5-6, with D perhaps TRBD1 or TRBD2 (5 bases each). This CDR3 comprises 18 residues. Trimming shortened V by 5 bases and J by 2 bases, and 26 bases separated the two germline ends. Germline V gene data show CDR1 as SGHDT and CDR2 as YYEEEE. The CDR3 bases are TGTGCCAGCAGGATATCCCCCCCTCCACTCGGGGACCCCTACGAGCAGTACTTC. It specifies CASRISPPPLGDPYEQYF.

The table lists this clonotype with a few counts. The rearrangement joins TRBV20-1 to TRBJ2-1; 8 bases match TRBD2. V gave up 0 bases and J gave up 3 bases; unmatched junction bases: 7. The CDR3 is 16 amino acids. The V gene's germline CDR1 is DFQATT and CDR2 SNEGSKA (reference sequence). CDR3 loop: CSARERRGGFYNEQFF. The CDR3, as DNA: TGCAGTGCTAGAGAGCGTCGGGGGGGCTTCTACAATGAGCAGTTCTTC.

V gene TRBV12-3 or TRBV12-4 combines with J gene TRBJ1-1; D remains unclear. This CDR3 comprises 14 residues. The ends were cut back, 7 bases at V and 5 bases at J, with 17 bases in the middle. The CDR3: CASTIRFGRTEAFF. CDR3 in DNA: TGTGCCAGCACCATCCGATTTGGGAGAACTGAAGCTTTCTTT.

The chain combines TRBV6-1 with TRBJ1-5, with 9 bases that match TRBD1. This CDR3 is built from 13 residues. CDR1 is MNHNS and CDR2 is SASEGT in the germline V gene. The V segment lost 8 bases and the J segment 5 bases; nucleotides outside the gene matches: 4. This chain's CDR3 is CASRDRVDQPQHF. CDR3 sequence (DNA): TGTGCCAGCCGGGACAGGGTGGATCAGCCCCAGCATTTT.

CDR3 protein: CASKRLAGVRNEQFF. The CDR3, as DNA: TGTGCCAGCAAACGACTAGCGGGAGTTCGTAATGAGCAGTTCTTC. The V gene is TRBV7-6, the J gene TRBJ2-1; 12 bases are a match to TRBD2. The CDR3 is 15 residues long. The ends lost 7 bases at V and 7 bases at J; junction bases unmatched: 8. CDR1 and CDR2 from the germline V gene are SGHVS and FNYEAQ.

This clonotype has just a few counts. The V gene is TRBV4-2, the J gene TRBJ2-7; the D gene is possibly TRBD2 (6 bases). The CDR3 covers 17 residues. Trimming shortened V by 1 base and J by 5 bases, and 21 bases separated the two germline ends. The germline CDR1 and CDR2 sequences are LGHNA and YNFKEQ. The chain's CDR3 is CASSQAPFFGGDHEQYF. CDR3 DNA sequence: TGTGCCAGCAGCCAAGCCCCCTTTTTTGGAGGGGATCACGAGCAGTACTTC.